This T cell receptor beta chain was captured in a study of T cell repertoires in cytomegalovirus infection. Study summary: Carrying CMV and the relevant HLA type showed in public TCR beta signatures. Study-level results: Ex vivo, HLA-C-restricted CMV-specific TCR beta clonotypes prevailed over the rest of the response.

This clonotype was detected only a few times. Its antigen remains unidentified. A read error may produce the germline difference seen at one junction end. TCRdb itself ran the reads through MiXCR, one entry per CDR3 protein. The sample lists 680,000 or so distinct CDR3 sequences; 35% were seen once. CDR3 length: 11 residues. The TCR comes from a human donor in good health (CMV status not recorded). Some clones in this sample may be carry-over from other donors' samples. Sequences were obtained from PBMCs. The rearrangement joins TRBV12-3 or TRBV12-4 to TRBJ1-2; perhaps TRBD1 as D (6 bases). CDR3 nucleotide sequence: TGTGCCAGCAGTTTTCCAGGGGTCGTTGTCTTC. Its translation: CASSFPGVVVF.